Listed here are 8 T cell receptor beta chains from one sample, sequenced in a study of prognosis after radiotherapy for stage I lung cancer. Amplification of the TCR beta CDR3 (from genomic DNA) was done by two-round multiplex PCR. Used in first-round PCR were primers specific to each TRBV and TRBJ gene. TCRdb independently ran MiXCR on the multiplex PCR reads; one entry per CDR3 protein. The table has over 45,000 distinct CDR3 sequences, around 27% seen once; the top ten hold roughly 7.5%. Material: PBMCs, obtained before or after stereotactic body radiation therapy (not recorded which). Receptor source: a donor over 45 with non-small cell lung cancer.

This clonotype was detected ten times or more. The J gene is TRBJ2-3, the V gene TRBV2; D tentatively reads TRBD1 or TRBD2 (5 bases each). Germline V lookup: CDR1 SNHLY, CDR2 FYNNEI. The CDR3 covers 13 residues. V lost 9 bases and J lost 6, with 16 bases in between. CDR3 protein: CASGDLYLDTQYF. The CDR3 coding sequence is TGTGCCAGTGGGGACCTCTACTTGGATACGCAGTATTTT.

About this clonotype: A read error may be the cause here, since a much bigger clone is one base away. V is TRBV20-1 and J is TRBJ2-1, with TRBD2 identical over 11 bases. The CDR3 contains 15 residues. CDR1 is DFQATT, CDR2 SNEGSKA, per germline (reference sequence). This CDR3 is CSASYTSGGSNGQFF. The CDR3 DNA sequence: TGCAGTGCTAGCTATACTAGCGGGGGTTCCAATGGGCAGTTCTTC.

This clonotype came up many times. The rearrangement joins TRBV11-1 to TRBJ2-3, with D tentatively TRBD2 (6 bases). Germline CDR1 is SGHAT and CDR2 is FQDESV (reference sequence). The CDR3 consists of 15 residues. V lost 5 bases and J 0 bases, leaving 12 bases between the germline ends. The CDR3 protein is CASSMGLTSTDTQYF. In DNA form, the CDR3 reads TGTGCCAGCAGCATGGGACTCACTAGCACAGATACGCAGTATTTT.

This clonotype has a count of ten or more. The J gene is TRBJ2-5, the V gene TRBV29-1; 12 bases agree with TRBD2. V lost 7 bases, J lost 4 bases, and 4 bases stayed unmatched. The CDR3 has 13 amino acids. From germline, CDR1 is SQVTM and CDR2 ANQGSEA. The CDR3 DNA is TGCAGCGCTAGCGGGGGGGCCAGAGAGACCCAGTACTTC. This translates into CSASGGARETQYF. The full variable domain, its missing parts supplied by reference TRBV29-1 and TRBJ2-5, is SAVISQKPSRDICQRGTSLTIQCQVDSQVTMMFWYRQQPGQSLTLIATANQGSEATYESGFVIDKFPISRPNLTFSTLTVSNMSPEDSSIYLCSASGGARETQYFGPGTRLLVL.

This clonotype was recorded many times. The chain carries TRBV19 and TRBJ1-5; 9 bases are a match to TRBD1. From germline, CDR1 is LNHDA and CDR2 SQIVND (reference sequence). CDR3 length: 11 amino acids. V lost 9 bases and J lost 7; bases outside the gene matches: 1. The CDR3 loop reads CARGTGQPQHF. CDR3 in DNA: TGTGCCAGAGGGACAGGGCAGCCCCAGCATTTT.

This clonotype occurred many times. The genes are TRBV2 and TRBJ2-7, with 7 bases identical to TRBD1. The CDR3 is 13 amino acids. The ends lost 6 bases at V and 2 bases at J; junction bases unmatched: 4. Germline V gene data show CDR1 as SNHLY and CDR2 as FYNNEI. CDR3 nucleotides: TGTGCCAGCAGAGGGGACAGAACCTACGAGCAGTACTTC. This translates into CASRGDRTYEQYF. The variable domain in full, completed from reference TRBV2 and TRBJ2-7, reads EPEVTQTPSHQVTQMGQEVILRCVPISNHLYFYWYRQILGQKVEFLVSFYNNEISEKSEIFDDQFSVERPDGSNFTLKIRSTKLEDSAMYFCASRGDRTYEQYFGPGTRLTVT.

This clonotype was picked up many times. J is TRBJ2-7 and V is TRBV5-1; D uncertain. The V end was cut by 0 bases, the J end by 2 bases, with 9 bases between. The CDR3 spans 14 residues. Germline V CDR1 and CDR2: SGHRS, YFSETQ. The chain's CDR3 is CASSLGQMAYEQYF. The DNA for the CDR3 is TGCGCCAGCAGCTTGGGGCAGATGGCCTACGAGCAGTACTTC.

In its sample, this clonotype was seen a few times. A far larger clone lies a single base away; this is likely a read error. This chain links TRBV6-9 with TRBJ2-7, with D uncertain. Germline V lookup: CDR1 MNHGY, CDR2 SVAAGI. Trimming shortened V by 3 bases and J by 7 bases, and 19 bases separated the two germline ends. This CDR3 is 15 amino acids long. The CDR3 bases are TGTGCCAGCAGTTACTCCACTGACGGTCTCTGGGAGCAGTACTTC. Translated, it gives CASSYSTDGLWEQYF.